The rows below give T cell receptor beta chains drawn from one sample of a study of T cell responses to AZD1222 COVID-19 vaccine. Clones were sequenced by immunoSEQ multiplex PCR, and TCRdb holds only the in-frame ones, with some missing. Here the sample spans around 99,000 clones, approximately 94% being singletons. Specimen: peripheral blood, collected on day 0 of AZD1222 vaccination. These receptors all stem from an adult in good health. Both conserved end residues are part of each CDR3. The order of the fields is V gene, D gene, clone size, J gene, CDR3 DNA, CDR3 protein. D genes are given only for firm matches. Not every row has a clone size; where given, it reads once, few, many or a size class.

TRBV5-1	.	.	TRBJ1-1	TGCGCCAGTGCTCACCAAACGAACACTGAAGCTTTCTTT	CASAHQTNTEAFF
TRBV27	.	once	TRBJ1-2	TGTGCCAGCAGTTTAAGCTTTTTGGGCTTTTTCGGGTATGGCTACACCTTC	CASSLSFLGFFGYGYTF
TRBV30	.	.	TRBJ2-6	TGTGCCTGGAGGAGGCCCTCTGGGGCCAACGTCCTGACTTTC	CAWRRPSGANVLTF
TRBV28	.	.	TRBJ2-3	TGTGCCAGCAGTATGACTACCCGCACAGATACGCAGTATTTT	CASSMTTRTDTQYF
TRBV5-1	.	.	TRBJ1-1	TGCGCCAGCAGCTTGCTCGGGGGCACTGAAGCTTTCTTT	CASSLLGGTEAFF
TRBV20-1	.	.	TRBJ2-7	TGCAGTGCTAGTAGCTTCCGGGACACCTCCTACGAGCAGTACTTC	CSASSFRDTSYEQYF
TRBV3-1/TRBV3-2	.	.	TRBJ1-1	TGTGCCAGCAGCCAAGATTATGGAGGGCTCACTGAAGCTTTCTTT	CASSQDYGGLTEAFF
TRBV20-1	.	.	TRBJ1-2	TGCAGTGCTAGTCGTCGCGTACGCGTCAGGGAGATTGATGGCTACACCTTC	CSASRRVRVREIDGYTF
TRBV5-4	.	.	TRBJ1-2	TGTGCCAGCAGCTTGGGACAGGATAACTATGGCTACACCTTC	CASSLGQDNYGYTF
TRBV7-6	.	.	TRBJ2-7	TGTGCCAGCAGCTTAGGGACAAGCCCGGGCTACGAGCAGTACTTC	CASSLGTSPGYEQYF
TRBV6-6	.	.	TRBJ1-1	TGTGCCAGCAGTTACTCGGCCGCCACTGAAGCTTTCTTT	CASSYSAATEAFF
TRBV27	.	.	TRBJ2-7	TGTGCCAGCAGTTTAGTAAGGGGCTACGAGCAGTACTTC	CASSLVRGYEQYF
TRBV11-2	.	once	TRBJ2-5	TGTGCCAGCAGCTCCACTACTAGCTTCTTAGAGACCCAGTACTTC	CASSSTTSFLETQYF
TRBV18	TRBD1	.	TRBJ1-3	TGTGCCAGCTCACCAAGGACAGGACTAGAAAACACCATATATTTT	CASSPRTGLENTIYF
TRBV3-1/TRBV3-2	.	.	TRBJ2-7	TGTGCCAGCAGCCAGGTAGGGGTCGGGGCAAGGTACGAGCAGTACTTC	CASSQVGVGARYEQYF
TRBV6-5	.	.	TRBJ1-5	TGTGCCAGCAGTATCAGGGAGAATCAGCCCCAGCATTTT	CASSIRENQPQHF
TRBV7-9	TRBD1	.	TRBJ1-6	TGTGCCAGCAGCACACAGGGGGCAAATTCACCCCTCCACTTT	CASSTQGANSPLHF
TRBV6-1	.	few	TRBJ2-2	TGTGCCAGCAGTGAGCCGGGTCGAACAACCGGGGAGCTGTTTTTT	CASSEPGRTTGELFF